The 17 T cell receptor beta chains presented below share a single source sample, sequenced in a study of blood T cell repertoires in COVID-19. Measured with immunoSEQ multiplex PCR; TCRdb has only the in-frame clones, and not every one. The sample comprises about 150,000 clones, 87% of which are singletons, and about 5% rests with the top ten. The sample was peripheral blood. The receptors come from a human donor in a cohort sampled during active COVID-19.

The V gene is TRBV7-9, the J gene TRBJ2-3, with TRBD2 matching over 8 bases. After removal of 4 bases from V and 2 bases from J, the junction contained 2 bases not matched to a gene. The CDR3 is made up of 14 amino acids. CDR1 SEHNR and CDR2 FQNEAQ come from the germline V gene (reference sequence). As DNA, the CDR3 is TGTGCCAGCAGCTCGCGGGGGGTCACAGATACGCAGTATTTT. Protein: CASSSRGVTDTQYF.

The rearrangement uses TRBV7-8 and TRBJ1-1, with a tentative D call TRBD1 (5 bases). V lost 5 bases and J lost 0, with 13 bases in between. The CDR3 is 15 residues long. Per the germline V gene, CDR1 is SGHVS and CDR2 is FQNEAQ. For the CDR3, the DNA is TGTGCCAGCAGCGCTCACAGGCCAATGAACACTGAAGCTTTCTTT. Its translation: CASSAHRPMNTEAFF.

This chain links TRBV25-1 with TRBJ2-5; D unresolved. The CDR3 is made up of 14 amino acids. Germline CDR1 is MGHDK and CDR2 is SYGVNS. The ends were cut back, 1 base at V and 1 base at J, with 7 bases in the middle. CDR3 bases: TGTGCCAGCAGTGAATTGGGCAGCCAAGAGACCCAGTACTTC. This codes for CASSELGSQETQYF.

The V gene is TRBV2, the J gene TRBJ2-1; 10 nucleotides align to TRBD2. The CDR3 has 15 amino acids. CDR1 SNHLY and CDR2 FYNNEI come from the germline V gene. With 7 bases clipped from V and 7 bases from J, the junction kept 10 bases outside the gene matches. The CDR3 sequence: CASTPGLATLNEQFF. The CDR3 region has the DNA TGTGCCAGCACTCCGGGACTAGCGACCTTGAATGAGCAGTTCTTC.

This chain links TRBV27 with TRBJ1-5, with a possible D match to TRBD1 (5 bases). The germline V gene encodes CDR1 MNHEY and CDR2 SMNVEV (reference sequence). Trimming cost V 8 bases and J 4 bases, with 15 bases left between them. The CDR3 extends over 14 amino acids. For the CDR3, the DNA is TGTGCCAGCGGGTTTAGGGGCCCTAATCAGCCCCAGCATTTT. Translation gives CASGFRGPNQPQHF.

This clone was found a few times. The V call is TRBV30, the J call TRBJ1-2, with D hard to call. The CDR3 consists of 12 residues. CDR1 is GTSNPN and CDR2 is SVGIG in the germline V gene (reference sequence). V lost 3 bases and J 0 bases, leaving 5 bases between the germline ends. The CDR3 reads CAWRSSNYGYTF. In DNA form, the CDR3 reads TGTGCCTGGAGAAGCTCTAACTATGGCTACACCTTC.

The chain carries TRBV7-9 and TRBJ2-4; TRBD2 matches 8 bases. CDR1 is SEHNR and CDR2 is FQNEAQ in the germline V gene (reference sequence). This CDR3 has 17 amino acids. After removal of 4 bases from V and 5 bases from J, the junction contained 13 bases not matched to a gene. CDR3 bases: TGTGCCAGCAGCTCCCCCAAACGAGGAGCGGGGGAAAACATTCAGTACTTC. This gives the protein CASSSPKRGAGENIQYF.

This clone was found a few times. The chain recombines TRBV2 with TRBJ1-1, with 7 bases matching TRBD1. V was clipped by 5 bases and J by 6 bases; unmatched bases: 3. The germline gives CDR1 SNHLY, CDR2 FYNNEI. This CDR3 is 12 amino acids long. The CDR3 bases are TGTGCCAGCAGTACAGGGGTATCTGAAGCTTTCTTT. As protein: CASSTGVSEAFF.

The rearrangement links TRBV10-3 to TRBJ2-3; 12 bases are shared with TRBD2. CDR3 length: 17 amino acids. The J segment lost 6 bases and the V segment lost 6 bases, leaving 13 bases of the junction unmatched. Germline values: CDR1 ENHRY, CDR2 SYGVKD. CDR3 loop: CAISDPRLAGVSDTQYF. For the CDR3, the DNA is TGTGCCATCAGCGATCCCCGACTAGCGGGAGTCTCGGATACGCAGTATTTT.

This clone was detected only once. This sequence joins TRBV6-4 and TRBJ2-3; D perhaps matches TRBD2 (5 bases). Germline values: CDR1 MRHNA, CDR2 SNTAGT. There are 14 residues in the CDR3. With 4 bases removed from V and 3 bases from J, the gap between germline ends came to 11 bases. The chain's CDR3 is CASSVSRATDTQYF. The DNA for the CDR3 is TGTGCCAGCAGTGTTTCGCGGGCTACAGATACGCAGTATTTT.

The V gene is TRBV6-1, the J gene TRBJ2-7; 10 bases agree with TRBD2. This CDR3 region has 15 residues. After removal of 3 bases from V and 7 bases from J, the junction contained 9 bases not matched to a gene. The V gene's germline CDR1 is MNHNS and CDR2 SASEGT. This CDR3 is CASSEGLAGVREQYF. In nucleotides, the CDR3 is TGTGCCAGCAGTGAGGGCCTAGCGGGAGTAAGGGAGCAGTACTTC.

J is TRBJ2-1 and V is TRBV18; 7 nucleotides match TRBD1. The CDR3 is made up of 13 amino acids. V lost 8 bases to trimming and J lost 7 bases; unmatched junction nucleotides: 8. CDR1 and CDR2 (germline): KGHSH, LQKENI. The CDR3, as DNA: TGTGCCAGCGGGGTAAACAGGGGAAATGAGCAGTTCTTC. This sequence encodes CASGVNRGNEQFF.

The rearrangement uses TRBV27 and TRBJ1-4, with 7 bases lining up with TRBD1. CDR1 and CDR2 from the germline V gene are MNHEY and SMNVEV (reference sequence). After removal of 3 bases from V and 4 bases from J, the junction contained 5 bases not matched to a gene. The CDR3 is made up of 15 amino acids. Here the CDR3 DNA reads TGTGCCAGCAGTTTTTCCCAGGGGGGTAATGAAAAACTGTTTTTT. It encodes CASSFSQGGNEKLFF.

The rearrangement links TRBV5-4 to TRBJ2-5; tentatively, D is TRBD1 (6 bases). In germline, CDR1 is SGHNT, CDR2 YYREEE (reference sequence). The CDR3 is 14 amino acids. The ends were cut back, 2 bases at V and 4 bases at J, with 12 bases in the middle. CDR3 coding DNA: TGTGCCAGCAGCTTAACAGGGTCGTTAGAGACCCAGTACTTC. It encodes CASSLTGSLETQYF.

The rearrangement links TRBV10-3 to TRBJ2-2; 7 bases match TRBD2. V gave up 8 bases and J gave up 5 bases; unmatched junction bases: 5. This CDR3 contains 13 residues. The V gene's germline CDR1 is ENHRY and CDR2 SYGVKD. The CDR3 is CAIGLVGTGELFF. The CDR3 DNA reads TGTGCCATCGGACTAGTCGGGACCGGGGAGCTGTTTTTT.

V gene TRBV18 combines with J gene TRBJ1-3, with 12 positions matching TRBD1. CDR1 is KGHSH, CDR2 LQKENI, per germline. The CDR3 spans 16 residues. Trimming took 3 bases from V and 3 from J; bases not matched to a gene: 3. This chain's CDR3 is CASSPGTGGFGNTIYF. CDR3 coding DNA: TGTGCCAGCTCACCTGGGACAGGGGGCTTTGGAAACACCATATATTTT.

V and J are TRBV3-1 (or the pseudogene TRBV3-2) and TRBJ2-2, with TRBD2 matching 14 bases. J was trimmed by 7 bases and V by 4 bases; bases with no gene match: 5. The CDR3 is 16 amino acids. Looked up from germline, CDR1 is LGHDT and CDR2 is YNNKEL (reference sequence). CDR3: CASSLRTSGRNGELFF. The CDR3 nucleotides are TGTGCCAGCAGCCTCCGGACTAGCGGGAGGAACGGGGAGCTGTTTTTT.